These 13 T cell receptor beta chains came from one sample sequenced in a study of OX40 agonist ivuxolimab in advanced cancers. Profiled with immunoSEQ multiplex PCR; TCRdb holds only in-frame clones, not every one. Of more than 80,000 clones listed, 85% to 90% were seen once; the top ten hold over 1.5%. The sequencing used CD4+ or CD8+ T cells sorted from blood, collected in a trial of the OX40 agonist ivuxolimab. Source of these receptors: an adult with an advanced solid tumor such as melanoma, head and neck, liver or kidney cancer.

The rearrangement links TRBV7-9 to TRBJ1-2; the match to TRBD1 covers 9 bases. CDR1 and CDR2 from the germline V gene are SEHNR and FQNEAQ (reference sequence). This CDR3 contains 12 residues. With 8 bases clipped from V and 6 bases from J, the junction kept 4 bases outside the gene matches. The CDR3 spells CASLRTGDGYTF. The CDR3 DNA is TGTGCCAGCCTCAGGACAGGGGATGGCTACACCTTC.

This chain joins TRBV15 and TRBJ1-6; D unresolved. Germline V gives CDR1 LNHNV, CDR2 YYDKDF (reference sequence). V lost 3 bases and J 9 bases, leaving 9 bases between the germline ends. The CDR3 runs 13 residues. CDR3 residues: CATSSVSGSPLHF. In nucleotides, the CDR3 is TGTGCCACCAGCAGCGTCAGTGGTTCACCCCTCCACTTT.

This clone was counted a single time. This sequence joins TRBV12-5 and TRBJ2-2; 10 nucleotides align to TRBD2. Germline V gene lookup returns CDR1 LGHNT and CDR2 FRNRAP. The CDR3 contains 16 residues. Trimming cost V 2 bases and J 4 bases; bases outside gene matches: 4. The CDR3 nucleotides read TGTGCTAGTGGTTTGCTAGCGGGAGAGGTCACCGGGGAGCTGTTTTTT. This encodes CASGLLAGEVTGELFF.

The V call is TRBV28, the J call TRBJ2-3, with TRBD2 identical over 12 bases. J was trimmed by 0 bases and V by 0 bases; bases with no gene match: 4. Germline loops: CDR1 MDHEN, CDR2 SYDVKM. CDR3 length: 18 amino acids. CDR3 sequence (DNA): TGTGCCAGCAGTTTATGGCTAGCGGGAGGGGGGAGCACAGATACGCAGTATTTT. Its protein product is CASSLWLAGGGSTDTQYF.

This clone was found a few times. The V gene is TRBV30, the J gene TRBJ2-3; possibly TRBD2 for D (6 bases). The germline V gene encodes CDR1 GTSNPN and CDR2 SVGIG (reference sequence). V lost 2 bases and J 10 bases, leaving 13 bases between the germline ends. This CDR3 has 12 amino acids. The CDR3 loop is CAWSPIGGAQYF. CDR3 nucleotides: TGTGCCTGGAGTCCGATCGGGGGAGCGCAGTATTTT. The variable domain in full, completed from reference TRBV30 and TRBJ2-3, reads SQTIHQWPATLVQPVGSPLSLECTVEGTSNPNLYWYRQAAGRGLQLLFYSVGIGQISSEVPQNLSASRPQDRQFILSSKKLLLSDSGFYLCAWSPIGGAQYFGPGTRLTVL.

For the CDR3, the DNA is TGCGCCAGCAGCCCGGTGGGTGGGGAAGAGACCCAGTACTTC. Its protein is CASSPVGGEETQYF. V and J are TRBV5-1 and TRBJ2-5; no definite D call. The CDR3 sequence is 14 residues long. Germline-derived CDR1 and CDR2 are SGHRS and YFSETQ. Between the trimmed V and J ends, which lost 4 bases and 3 bases, there was a span of 13 bases.

This clone came up once. The chain links TRBV29-1 to TRBJ2-1; 8 bases are a match to TRBD1. J lost 1 base, V lost 7 bases, and 6 bases had no gene match. The CDR3 is made up of 14 amino acids. Looked up from germline, CDR1 is SQVTM and CDR2 is ANQGSEA. This CDR3 is CSGSQGGSYNEQFF. DNA for the CDR3: TGCAGCGGGTCACAGGGGGGTTCCTACAATGAGCAGTTCTTC.

This chain connects TRBV5-1 to TRBJ2-7; D is undetermined. The CDR3 consists of 12 residues. Germline loops: CDR1 SGHRS, CDR2 YFSETQ. Trimming cost V 1 base and J 3 bases, with 5 bases left between them. Written as DNA, the CDR3 is TGCGCCAGCAGCTTGACGGGCTACGAGCAGTACTTC. Its protein product is CASSLTGYEQYF.

The chain links TRBV5-1 to TRBJ2-7, with 9 bases identical to TRBD1. The germline gives CDR1 SGHRS, CDR2 YFSETQ. The CDR3 loop spans 15 amino acids. After removal of 1 base from V and 5 bases from J, the junction contained 7 bases not matched to a gene. CDR3 residues: CASSLLGQGFNEQYF. CDR3 nucleotide sequence: TGCGCCAGCAGCTTGTTGGGACAGGGTTTTAACGAGCAGTACTTC.

V is TRBV5-1 and J is TRBJ1-4; D is undetermined. Germline assignment: CDR1 SGHRS and CDR2 YFSETQ. The CDR3 is made up of 14 amino acids. V was shortened by 0 bases and J by 5 bases, with 8 bases between the two germline ends. CDR3 sequence: CASSLDTLNEKLFF. The CDR3 DNA is TGCGCCAGCAGCTTGGACACATTAAATGAAAAACTGTTTTTT.

The gene calls are TRBV12-5 and TRBJ2-3; D tentatively reads TRBD1 or TRBD2 (5 bases each). V was shortened by 4 bases and J by 4 bases, with 15 bases between the two germline ends. This CDR3 region has 15 residues. The germline V gene encodes CDR1 LGHNT and CDR2 FRNRAP. In DNA, the CDR3 is TGTGCTAGTGGTTCCGGGACCCAGCGAGCAGATACGCAGTATTTT. Protein product: CASGSGTQRADTQYF.

The gene calls are TRBV19 and TRBJ1-5, with D maybe TRBD1 (6 bases). The CDR3 is 14 amino acids. V gave up 8 bases and J gave up 0 bases, with 11 bases separating them. Germline CDR1 reads LNHDA; CDR2 reads SQIVND (reference sequence). The CDR3 protein is CASHREYSNQPQHF. CDR3 nucleotides: TGTGCCAGTCACAGGGAATATAGCAATCAGCCCCAGCATTTT.

The gene calls are TRBV6-4 and TRBJ2-7, with D perhaps TRBD2 (6 bases). Germline-derived CDR1 and CDR2 are MRHNA and SNTAGT. The CDR3 length is 12 residues. V was cut by 8 bases and J by 3 bases, with 11 bases left in between. CDR3 sequence (DNA): TGTGCCAGCCCCGGGACTTACTACGAGCAGTACTTC. Residues: CASPGTYYEQYF.